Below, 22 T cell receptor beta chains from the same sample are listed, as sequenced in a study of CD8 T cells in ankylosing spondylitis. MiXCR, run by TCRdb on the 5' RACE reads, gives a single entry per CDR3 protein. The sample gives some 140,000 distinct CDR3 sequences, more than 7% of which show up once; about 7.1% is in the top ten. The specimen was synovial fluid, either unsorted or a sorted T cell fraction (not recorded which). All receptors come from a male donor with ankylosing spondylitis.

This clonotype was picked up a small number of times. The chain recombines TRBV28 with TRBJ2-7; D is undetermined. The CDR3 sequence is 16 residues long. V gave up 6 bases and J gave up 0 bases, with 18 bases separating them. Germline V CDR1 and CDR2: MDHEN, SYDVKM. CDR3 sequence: CASSLTSISSSYEQYF. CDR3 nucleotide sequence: TGTGCCAGCAGCCTGACGTCTATCTCAAGCTCCTACGAGCAGTACTTC.

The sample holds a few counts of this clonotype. Here the CDR3 DNA reads TGTGCCAGCAGTGGGGGGAGGACCTACAATGAGCAGTTCTTC. It yields the protein CASSGGRTYNEQFF. The gene calls are TRBV2 and TRBJ2-1, with a tentative D call TRBD2 (6 bases). CDR1 and CDR2 from the germline V gene are SNHLY and FYNNEI. Trimming removed 4 bases at V and 2 bases at J, with 9 bases between. The CDR3 runs 14 residues.

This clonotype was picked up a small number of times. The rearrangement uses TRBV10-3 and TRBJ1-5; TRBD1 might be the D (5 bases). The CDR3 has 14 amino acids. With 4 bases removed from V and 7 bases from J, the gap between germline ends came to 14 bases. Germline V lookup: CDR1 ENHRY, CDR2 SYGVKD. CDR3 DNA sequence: TGTGCCATCAGTGGCGCGGGATGGGGCCAGCCCCAGCATTTT. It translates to CAISGAGWGQPQHF.

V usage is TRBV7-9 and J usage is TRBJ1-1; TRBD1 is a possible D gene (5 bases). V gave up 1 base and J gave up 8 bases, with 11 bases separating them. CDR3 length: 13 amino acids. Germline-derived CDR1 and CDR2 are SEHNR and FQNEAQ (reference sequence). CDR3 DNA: TGTGCCAGCAGCTTAGAGGGGAAATACGAAGCTTTCTTT. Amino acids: CASSLEGKYEAFF.

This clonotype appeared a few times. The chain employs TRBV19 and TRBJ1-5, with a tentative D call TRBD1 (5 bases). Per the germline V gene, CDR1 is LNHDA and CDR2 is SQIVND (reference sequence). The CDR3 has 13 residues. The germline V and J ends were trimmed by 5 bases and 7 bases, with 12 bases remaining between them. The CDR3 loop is CASSFRERQPQHF. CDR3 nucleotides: TGTGCCAGTAGTTTCAGGGAGCGGCAGCCCCAGCATTTT.

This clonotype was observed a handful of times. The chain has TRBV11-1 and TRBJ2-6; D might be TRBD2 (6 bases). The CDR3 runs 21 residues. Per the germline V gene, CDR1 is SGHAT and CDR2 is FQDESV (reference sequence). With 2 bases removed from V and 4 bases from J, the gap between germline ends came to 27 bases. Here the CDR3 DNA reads TGTGCCAGCAGCTTACCTCCTGGGAGGAAAGGCCTGGATCCCGGGGCCAACGTCCTGACTTTC. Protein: CASSLPPGRKGLDPGANVLTF.

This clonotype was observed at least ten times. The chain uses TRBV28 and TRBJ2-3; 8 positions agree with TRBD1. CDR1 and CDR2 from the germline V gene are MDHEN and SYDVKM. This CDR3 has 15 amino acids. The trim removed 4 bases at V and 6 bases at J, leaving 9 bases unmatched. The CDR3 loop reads CASSYSDRVADTQYF. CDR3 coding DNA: TGTGCCAGCAGTTACTCGGACAGGGTGGCGGATACGCAGTATTTT. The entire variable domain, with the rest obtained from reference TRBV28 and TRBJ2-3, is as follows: DVKVTQSSRYLVKRTGEKVFLECVQDMDHENMFWYRQDPGLGLRLIYFSYDVKMKEKGDIPEGYSVSREKKERFSLILESASTNQTSMYLCASSYSDRVADTQYFGPGTRLTVL.

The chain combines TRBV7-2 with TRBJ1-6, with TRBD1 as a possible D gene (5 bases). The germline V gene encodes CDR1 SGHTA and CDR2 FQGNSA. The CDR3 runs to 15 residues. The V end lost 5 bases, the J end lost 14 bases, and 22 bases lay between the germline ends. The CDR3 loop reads CASSRLGGTVEALHF. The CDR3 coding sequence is TGTGCCAGCAGCCGCCTGGGGGGGACGGTGGAGGCCCTCCACTTT.

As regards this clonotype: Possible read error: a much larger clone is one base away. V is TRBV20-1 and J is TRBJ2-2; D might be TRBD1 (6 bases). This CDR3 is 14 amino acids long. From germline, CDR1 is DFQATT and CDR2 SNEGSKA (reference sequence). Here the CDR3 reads CSASGTRDTGELLF. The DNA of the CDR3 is TGCAGTGCTTCCGGGACCCGGGACACCGGGGAGCTGCTTTTT.

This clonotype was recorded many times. The CDR3 loop is CASSARDSTEAFF. CDR3 sequence (DNA): TGTGCCAGCAGCGCGCGCGATAGCACTGAAGCTTTCTTT. The rearrangement uses TRBV14 and TRBJ1-1; D is uncertain. The CDR3 contains 13 residues. V shed 5 bases and J shed 4 bases, with 11 bases lying between them. Germline loops: CDR1 SGHDN, CDR2 FVKESK.

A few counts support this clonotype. The CDR3 loop reads CASSPLYEQYF. As DNA, the CDR3 is TGTGCCAGCAGTCCGCTCTACGAGCAGTACTTC. The chain carries TRBV6-2 or TRBV6-3 and TRBJ2-7; D is unclear. Trimming took off 5 bases at V and 3 bases at J, with 5 bases between the two ends. The CDR3 is 11 residues long. Per germline, CDR1 MNHEY and CDR2 SVGEGT.

CDR3 in DNA: TGTGCCTGTTCCCAGGGGATCGGGACAGATACGCAGTATTTT. It is translated as CACSQGIGTDTQYF. The rearrangement joins TRBV30 to TRBJ2-3; the D gene is possibly TRBD1 (6 bases). Deletions cut 6 bases from V and 3 bases from J, with 16 bases between. This CDR3 is 14 amino acids long. Germline lookup yields CDR1 GTSNPN and CDR2 SVGIG (reference sequence).

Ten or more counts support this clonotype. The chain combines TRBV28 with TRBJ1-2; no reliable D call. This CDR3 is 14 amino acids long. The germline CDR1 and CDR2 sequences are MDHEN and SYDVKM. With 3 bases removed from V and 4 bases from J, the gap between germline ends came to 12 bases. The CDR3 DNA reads TGTGCCAGCAGTTTCAGTATACCCACCTATGGCTACACCTTC. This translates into CASSFSIPTYGYTF.

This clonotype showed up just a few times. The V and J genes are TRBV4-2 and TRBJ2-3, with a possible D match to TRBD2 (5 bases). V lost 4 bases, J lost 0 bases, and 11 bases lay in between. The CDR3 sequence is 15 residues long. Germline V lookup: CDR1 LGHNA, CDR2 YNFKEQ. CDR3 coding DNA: TGTGCCAGCAGCCGGGAAGCGGTGAGCACAGATACGCAGTATTTT. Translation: CASSREAVSTDTQYF.

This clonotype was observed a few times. CDR3 in DNA: TGTGCCAGTACCGGGGACGGGAGAGATACGCAGTATTTT. Protein: CASTGDGRDTQYF. The chain joins TRBV19 to TRBJ2-3; D might be TRBD2 (6 bases). Germline CDR1 is LNHDA and CDR2 is SQIVND (reference sequence). V dropped 7 bases and J dropped 5 bases, with 13 bases sitting between them. CDR3 length: 13 amino acids.

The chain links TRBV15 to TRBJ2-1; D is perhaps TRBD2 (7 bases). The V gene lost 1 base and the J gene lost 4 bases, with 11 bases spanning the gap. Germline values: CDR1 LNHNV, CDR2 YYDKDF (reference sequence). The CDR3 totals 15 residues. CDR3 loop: CATSRGGGGYNEQFF. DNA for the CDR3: TGTGCCACCAGCAGAGGAGGGGGGGGTTACAATGAGCAGTTCTTC. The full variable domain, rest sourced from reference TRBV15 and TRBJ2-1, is DAMVIQNPRYQVTQFGKPVTLSCSQTLNHNVMYWYQQKSSQAPKLLFHYYDKDFNNEADTPDNFQSRRPNTSFCFLDIRSPGLGDTAMYLCATSRGGGGYNEQFFGPGTRLTVL.

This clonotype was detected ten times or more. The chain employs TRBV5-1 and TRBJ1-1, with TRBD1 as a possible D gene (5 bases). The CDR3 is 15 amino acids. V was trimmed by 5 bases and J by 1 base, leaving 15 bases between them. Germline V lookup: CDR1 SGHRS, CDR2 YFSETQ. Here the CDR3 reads CASRGEASGNTEAFF. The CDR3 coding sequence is TGCGCCAGCAGGGGGGAGGCCTCAGGGAACACTGAAGCTTTCTTT.

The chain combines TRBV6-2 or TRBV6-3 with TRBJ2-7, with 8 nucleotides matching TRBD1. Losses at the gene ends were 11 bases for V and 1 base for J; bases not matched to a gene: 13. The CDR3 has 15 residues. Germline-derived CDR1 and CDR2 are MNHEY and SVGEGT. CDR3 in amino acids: CAAKDGTGASYEQYF. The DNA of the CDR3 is TGTGCCGCAAAGGATGGGACAGGAGCATCCTACGAGCAGTACTTC.

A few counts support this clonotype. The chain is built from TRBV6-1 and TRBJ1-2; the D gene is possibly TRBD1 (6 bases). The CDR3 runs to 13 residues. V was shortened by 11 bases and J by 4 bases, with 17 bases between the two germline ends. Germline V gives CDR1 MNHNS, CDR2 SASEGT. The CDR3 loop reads CAGKIQGGYGYTF. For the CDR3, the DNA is TGTGCCGGCAAAATACAGGGTGGCTATGGCTACACCTTC.

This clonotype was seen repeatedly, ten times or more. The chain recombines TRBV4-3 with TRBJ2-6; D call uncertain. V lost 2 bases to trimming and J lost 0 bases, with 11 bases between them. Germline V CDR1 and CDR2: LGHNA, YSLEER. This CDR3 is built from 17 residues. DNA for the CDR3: TGCGCCAGCAGCCAATCCGGATTTTTCTCTGGGGCCAACGTCCTGACTTTC. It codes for CASSQSGFFSGANVLTF.

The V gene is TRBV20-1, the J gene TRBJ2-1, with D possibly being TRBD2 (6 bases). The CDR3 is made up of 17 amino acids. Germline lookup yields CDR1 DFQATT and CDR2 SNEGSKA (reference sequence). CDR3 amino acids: CCVWGGALGLANNEQFF. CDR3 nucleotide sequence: TGCTGCGTCTGGGGCGGGGCTCTTGGCCTTGCAAACAATGAGCAGTTCTTC.

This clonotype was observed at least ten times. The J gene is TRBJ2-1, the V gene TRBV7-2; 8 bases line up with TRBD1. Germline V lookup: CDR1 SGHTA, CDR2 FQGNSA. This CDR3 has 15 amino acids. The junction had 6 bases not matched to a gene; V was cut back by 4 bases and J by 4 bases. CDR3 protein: CASSSFWTGYNEQFF. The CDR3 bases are TGTGCCAGCAGCTCCTTCTGGACAGGGTACAATGAGCAGTTCTTC.